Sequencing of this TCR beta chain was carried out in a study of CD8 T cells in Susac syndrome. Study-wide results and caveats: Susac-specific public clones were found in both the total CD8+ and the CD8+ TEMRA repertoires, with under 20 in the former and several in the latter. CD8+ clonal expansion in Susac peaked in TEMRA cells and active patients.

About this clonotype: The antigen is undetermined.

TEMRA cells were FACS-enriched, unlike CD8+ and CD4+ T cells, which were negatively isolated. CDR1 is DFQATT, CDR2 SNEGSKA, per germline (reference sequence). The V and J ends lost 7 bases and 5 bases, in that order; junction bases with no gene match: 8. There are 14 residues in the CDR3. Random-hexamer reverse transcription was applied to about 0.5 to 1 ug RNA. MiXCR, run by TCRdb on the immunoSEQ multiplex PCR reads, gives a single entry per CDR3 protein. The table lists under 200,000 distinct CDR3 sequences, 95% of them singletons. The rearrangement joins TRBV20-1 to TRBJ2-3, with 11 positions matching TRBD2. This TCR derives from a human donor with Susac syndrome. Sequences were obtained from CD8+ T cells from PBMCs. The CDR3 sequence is CSVPASGGKDTQYF. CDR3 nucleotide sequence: TGCAGTGTGCCGGCTAGCGGGGGGAAAGATACGCAGTATTTT.